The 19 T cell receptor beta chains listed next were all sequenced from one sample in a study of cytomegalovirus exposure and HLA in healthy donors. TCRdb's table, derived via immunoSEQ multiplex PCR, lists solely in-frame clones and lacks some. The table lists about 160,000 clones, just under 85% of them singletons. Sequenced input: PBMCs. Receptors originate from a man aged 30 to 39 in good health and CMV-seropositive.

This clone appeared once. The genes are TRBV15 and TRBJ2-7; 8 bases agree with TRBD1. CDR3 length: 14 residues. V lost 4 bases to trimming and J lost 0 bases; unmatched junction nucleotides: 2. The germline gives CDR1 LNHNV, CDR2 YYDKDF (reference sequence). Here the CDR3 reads CATSTDRGSYEQYF. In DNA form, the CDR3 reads TGTGCCACCAGCACAGACAGGGGCTCCTACGAGCAGTACTTC.

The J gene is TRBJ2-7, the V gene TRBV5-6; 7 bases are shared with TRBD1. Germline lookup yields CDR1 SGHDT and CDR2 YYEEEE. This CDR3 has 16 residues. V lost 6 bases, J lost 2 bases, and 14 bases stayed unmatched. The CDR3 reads CASTRRGRGPTYEQYF. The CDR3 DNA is TGTGCCAGCACCCGGCGAGGTAGGGGGCCGACCTACGAGCAGTACTTC.

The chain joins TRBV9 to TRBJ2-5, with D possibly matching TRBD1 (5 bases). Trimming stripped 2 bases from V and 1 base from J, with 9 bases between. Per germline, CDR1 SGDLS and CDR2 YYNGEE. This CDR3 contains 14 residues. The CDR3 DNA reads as TGTGCCAGCAGCGTCTATGACAGCCAAGAGACCCAGTACTTC. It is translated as CASSVYDSQETQYF. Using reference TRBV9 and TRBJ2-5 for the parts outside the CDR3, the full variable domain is DSGVTQTPKHLITATGQRVTLRCSPRSGDLSVYWYQQSLDQGLQFLIQYYNGEERAKGNILERFSAQQFPDLHSELNLSSLELGDSALYFCASSVYDSQETQYFGPGTRLLVL.

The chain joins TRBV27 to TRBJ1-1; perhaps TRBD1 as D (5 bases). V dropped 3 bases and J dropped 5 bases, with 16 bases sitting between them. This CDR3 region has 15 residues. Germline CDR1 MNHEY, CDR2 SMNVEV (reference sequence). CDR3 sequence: CASSLGPEGITEAFF. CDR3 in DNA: TGTGCCAGCAGTTTGGGACCGGAGGGTATAACTGAAGCTTTCTTT.

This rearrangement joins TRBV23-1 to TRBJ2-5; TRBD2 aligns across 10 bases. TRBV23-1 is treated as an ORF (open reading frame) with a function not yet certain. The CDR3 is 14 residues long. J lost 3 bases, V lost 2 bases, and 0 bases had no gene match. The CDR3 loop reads CASSQLAGEETQYF. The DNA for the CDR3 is TGCGCCAGCAGTCAACTAGCGGGGGAAGAGACCCAGTACTTC.

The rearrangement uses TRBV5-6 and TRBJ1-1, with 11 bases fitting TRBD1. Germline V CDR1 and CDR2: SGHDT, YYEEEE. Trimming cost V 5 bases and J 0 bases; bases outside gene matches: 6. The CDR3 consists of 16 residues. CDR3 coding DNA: TGTGCCAGCAGGGCCGGGACAGGGGGTATGAACACTGAAGCTTTCTTT. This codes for CASRAGTGGMNTEAFF.

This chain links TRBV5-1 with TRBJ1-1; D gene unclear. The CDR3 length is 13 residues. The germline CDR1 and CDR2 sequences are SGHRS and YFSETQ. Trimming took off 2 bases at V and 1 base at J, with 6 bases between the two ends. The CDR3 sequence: CASSLRRNTEAFF. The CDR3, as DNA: TGCGCCAGCAGCTTACGGAGGAACACTGAAGCTTTCTTT.

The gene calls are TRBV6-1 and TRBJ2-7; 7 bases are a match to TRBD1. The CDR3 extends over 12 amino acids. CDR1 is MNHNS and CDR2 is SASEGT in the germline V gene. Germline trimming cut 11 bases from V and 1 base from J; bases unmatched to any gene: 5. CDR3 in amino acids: CAGMDRSYEQYF. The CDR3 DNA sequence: TGTGCCGGAATGGACAGGTCCTACGAGCAGTACTTC.

CDR3 sequence (DNA): TGTGCCAGCAGCTTCGACAGGGAATATGGGGGCTACACCTTC. Encoded protein: CASSFDREYGGYTF. The rearrangement uses TRBV7-2 and TRBJ1-2, with 7 bases lining up with TRBD1. The CDR3 has 14 amino acids. Unmatched junction bases numbered 9, after V lost 3 bases and J lost 8 bases. The germline CDR1 and CDR2 sequences are SGHTA and FQGNSA.

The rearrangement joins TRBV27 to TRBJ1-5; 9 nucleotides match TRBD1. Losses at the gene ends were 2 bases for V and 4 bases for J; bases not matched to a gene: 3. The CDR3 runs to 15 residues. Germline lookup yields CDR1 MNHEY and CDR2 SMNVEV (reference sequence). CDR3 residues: CASSLGTGKNQPQHF. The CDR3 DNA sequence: TGTGCCAGCAGTTTAGGGACAGGGAAAAATCAGCCCCAGCATTTT.

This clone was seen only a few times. CDR3 region: CASTRDREINEQYF. The CDR3 region has the DNA TGTGCCAGCACCCGAGACAGGGAGATCAACGAGCAGTACTTC. V gene TRBV6-1 combines with J gene TRBJ2-7, with TRBD1 matching over 7 bases. CDR3 size: 14 residues. The germline gives CDR1 MNHNS, CDR2 SASEGT. Trimming removed 7 bases from V and 5 bases from J; junction bases left unmatched: 11.

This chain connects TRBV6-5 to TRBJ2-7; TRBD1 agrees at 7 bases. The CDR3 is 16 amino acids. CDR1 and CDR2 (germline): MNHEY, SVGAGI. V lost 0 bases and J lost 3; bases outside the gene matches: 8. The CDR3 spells CASSYSVGGASYEQYF. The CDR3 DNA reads TGTGCCAGCAGTTACTCGGTAGGGGGCGCAAGCTACGAGCAGTACTTC.

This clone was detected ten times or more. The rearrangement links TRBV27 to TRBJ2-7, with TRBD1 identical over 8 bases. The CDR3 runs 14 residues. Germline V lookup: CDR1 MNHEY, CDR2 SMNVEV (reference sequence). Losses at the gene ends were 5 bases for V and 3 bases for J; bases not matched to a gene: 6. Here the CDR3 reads CASSTGTGIYEQYF. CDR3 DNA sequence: TGTGCCAGCAGTACCGGGACAGGTATCTACGAGCAGTACTTC.

This CDR3 is CAWSFTGGGFEAFF. The DNA for the CDR3 is TGTGCCTGGAGTTTCACAGGGGGCGGTTTTGAAGCTTTCTTT. V gene TRBV30 combines with J gene TRBJ1-1; 9 nucleotides agree with TRBD1. Germline values: CDR1 GTSNPN, CDR2 SVGIG (reference sequence). CDR3 size: 14 residues. With V trimmed by 2 bases and J by 7 bases, 8 bases remained unmatched. The complete variable domain, with remaining parts taken from reference TRBV30 and TRBJ1-1, reads SQTIHQWPATLVQPVGSPLSLECTVEGTSNPNLYWYRQAAGRGLQLLFYSVGIGQISSEVPQNLSASRPQDRQFILSSKKLLLSDSGFYLCAWSFTGGGFEAFFGQGTRLTVV.

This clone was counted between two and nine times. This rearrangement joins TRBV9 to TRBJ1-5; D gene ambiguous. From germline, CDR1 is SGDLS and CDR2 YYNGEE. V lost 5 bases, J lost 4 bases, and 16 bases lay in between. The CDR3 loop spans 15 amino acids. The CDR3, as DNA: TGTGCCAGCAGTGCGGACGGCGGGGAAAATCAGCCCCAGCATTTT. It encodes CASSADGGENQPQHF.

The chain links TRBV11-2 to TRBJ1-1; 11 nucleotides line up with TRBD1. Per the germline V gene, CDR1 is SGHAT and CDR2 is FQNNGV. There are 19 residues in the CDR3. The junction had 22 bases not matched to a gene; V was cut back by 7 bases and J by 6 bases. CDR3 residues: CASTNLTRWTGGELAEAFF. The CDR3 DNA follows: TGTGCCAGCACCAACCTAACGCGCTGGACAGGGGGCGAATTGGCTGAAGCTTTCTTT.

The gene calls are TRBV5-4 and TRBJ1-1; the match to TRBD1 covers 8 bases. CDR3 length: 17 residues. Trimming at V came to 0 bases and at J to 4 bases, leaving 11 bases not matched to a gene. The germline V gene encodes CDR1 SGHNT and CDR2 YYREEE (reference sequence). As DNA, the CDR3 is TGTGCCAGCAGCTTGGCCCCAGGGGGCGGGGTGGGCACTGAAGCTTTCTTT. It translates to CASSLAPGGGVGTEAFF.

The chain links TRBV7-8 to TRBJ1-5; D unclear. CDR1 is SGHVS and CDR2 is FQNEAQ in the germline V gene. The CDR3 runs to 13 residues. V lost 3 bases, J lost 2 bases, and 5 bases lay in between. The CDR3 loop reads CASSFQGNQPQHF. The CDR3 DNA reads TGTGCCAGCAGCTTTCAGGGCAATCAGCCCCAGCATTTT.

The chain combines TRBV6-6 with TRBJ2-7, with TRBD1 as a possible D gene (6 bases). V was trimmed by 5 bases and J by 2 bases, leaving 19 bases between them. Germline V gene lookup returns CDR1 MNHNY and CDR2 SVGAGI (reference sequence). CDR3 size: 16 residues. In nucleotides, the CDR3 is TGTGCCAGCAGTACGCCCGGGACACAACGGCCCTACGAGCAGTACTTC. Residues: CASSTPGTQRPYEQYF.